These 28 T cell receptor beta chains were all obtained from the same sample, sequenced in a study of cytotoxic CD8 clonotypes in ibrutinib-treated CLL. Assay used: immunoSEQ multiplex PCR; TCRdb lists only in-frame clones, some missing. The sample consists of 150,000 to 250,000 clones, approximately 72% of them appearing once. The sample here was PBMCs, taken after 24 months of ibrutinib treatment. These receptors originate from a human donor with chronic lymphocytic leukemia.

The chain couples TRBV20-1 to TRBJ2-7; no firm D call. From germline, CDR1 is DFQATT and CDR2 SNEGSKA (reference sequence). The CDR3 is 11 residues long. V was clipped by 3 bases and J by 6 bases, with 9 bases between them. DNA of the CDR3: TGCAGTGCTAGTTACTACAGCGAGCAGTACTTC. Protein sequence: CSASYYSEQYF.

The DNA of the CDR3 is TGCGCCAGCAGCTCCCGGATGGAAGGCTATGGCTACACCTTC. It encodes CASSSRMEGYGYTF. This chain connects TRBV5-1 to TRBJ1-2; D is ambiguous. V was cut by 3 bases and J by 4 bases, with 13 bases left in between. The CDR3 loop spans 14 amino acids. The germline gives CDR1 SGHRS, CDR2 YFSETQ.

This chain links TRBV14 with TRBJ2-7; the D is unclear. V shed 5 bases and J shed 5 bases, with 16 bases lying between them. In germline, CDR1 is SGHDN, CDR2 FVKESK. This CDR3 is 14 amino acids long. The CDR3: CASSYDQHYDEQYF. Written as DNA, the CDR3 is TGTGCCAGCAGCTATGACCAGCATTATGACGAGCAGTACTTC.

The chain is built from TRBV12-5 and TRBJ2-1, with 12 positions matching TRBD2. Germline CDR1 and CDR2: LGHNT and FRNRAP. The V and J ends lost 6 bases and 6 bases, in that order; junction bases with no gene match: 6. The CDR3 runs 15 residues. CDR3 nucleotides: TGTGCTAGTGGCCGGACTAGCGGGACCGGCAATGAGCAGTTCTTC. The encoded protein is CASGRTSGTGNEQFF.

J is TRBJ1-5 and V is TRBV7-8, with D uncertain. The CDR3 is made up of 14 amino acids. CDR1 is SGHVS, CDR2 FQNEAQ, per germline. V was clipped by 4 bases and J by 7 bases, with 14 bases between them. CDR3 in DNA: TGTGCCAGCAGCTCACTCACGGCGGGACAGCCCCAGCATTTT. The encoded protein is CASSSLTAGQPQHF.

The gene calls are TRBV30 and TRBJ2-6; 8 positions agree with TRBD1. CDR1 GTSNPN and CDR2 SVGIG come from the germline V gene (reference sequence). The V gene end was trimmed by 4 bases and the J gene end by 0 bases; junction bases not matched to a gene: 5. This CDR3 is 16 amino acids long. CDR3 residues: CAWKGTGRSGANVLTF. The CDR3 region has the DNA TGTGCCTGGAAAGGGACAGGTCGCTCTGGGGCCAACGTCCTGACTTTC.

CDR3 in DNA: TGCGCCAGCAGCTTGCCAGGTACCATGGGGAACACTGAAGCTTTCTTT. Encoded protein: CASSLPGTMGNTEAFF. V is TRBV5-1 and J is TRBJ1-1, with unresolved D. Germline-derived CDR1 and CDR2 are SGHRS and YFSETQ. This CDR3 is 16 amino acids long. Trimming took 1 base from V and 1 from J, leaving 14 bases between them.

The genes are TRBV30 and TRBJ1-2, with D unresolved. This CDR3 comprises 11 residues. Germline V gene lookup returns CDR1 GTSNPN and CDR2 SVGIG (reference sequence). V shed 0 bases and J shed 10 bases, with 9 bases lying between them. CDR3 sequence reads: CAWSVREVYTF. CDR3 bases: TGTGCCTGGAGTGTACGAGAGGTCTACACCTTC.

This chain joins TRBV25-1 and TRBJ2-3, with unresolved D. This CDR3 has 13 residues. Germline V lookup: CDR1 MGHDK, CDR2 SYGVNS. Trimming stripped 3 bases from V and 6 bases from J, with 10 bases between. CDR3 bases: TGTGCCAGCAGTGAGGGTTGGGCGGATACGCAGTATTTT. Its translation: CASSEGWADTQYF.

The chain employs TRBV15 and TRBJ1-2; 7 bases agree with TRBD1. The V and J ends lost 1 base and 3 bases, in that order; junction bases with no gene match: 11. CDR1 LNHNV and CDR2 YYDKDF come from the germline V gene (reference sequence). The CDR3 is 17 amino acids. CDR3 sequence (DNA): TGTGCCACCAGCAGAGGGATCCCGGGACAGATGTACTATGGCTACACCTTC. Protein sequence: CATSRGIPGQMYYGYTF.

V is TRBV28 and J is TRBJ2-5; tentatively, D is TRBD2 (5 bases). CDR1 and CDR2 (germline): MDHEN, SYDVKM. V lost 6 bases, J lost 5 bases, and 19 bases lay in between. The CDR3 consists of 15 residues. CDR3 DNA sequence: TGTGCCAGCAGCCCCCCGGGCACAAAGCGGGAGACCCAGTACTTC. Its protein is CASSPPGTKRETQYF.

The rearrangement joins TRBV6-1 to TRBJ1-4, with TRBD1 identical over 7 bases. From germline, CDR1 is MNHNS and CDR2 SASEGT. V lost 1 base to trimming and J lost 4 bases; unmatched junction nucleotides: 3. This CDR3 is built from 15 residues. Here the CDR3 DNA reads TGTGCCAGCAGTGAAGGGGGACAGATTAATGAAAAACTGTTTTTT. Translating it yields CASSEGGQINEKLFF.

The chain carries TRBV5-1 and TRBJ1-4, with 7 bases lining up with TRBD1. CDR1 is SGHRS and CDR2 is YFSETQ in the germline V gene. V lost 5 bases, J lost 5 bases, and 3 bases stayed unmatched. This CDR3 is built from 13 residues. CDR3 in amino acids: CASRRTGNEKLFF. CDR3 coding DNA: TGCGCCAGCAGGAGGACAGGCAATGAAAAACTGTTTTTT. Together with reference TRBV5-1 and TRBJ1-4, the CDR3 gives the full variable domain: KAGVTQTPRYLIKTRGQQVTLSCSPISGHRSVSWYQQTPGQGLQFLFEYFSETQRNKGNFPGRFSGRQFSNSRSEMNVSTLELGDSALYLCASRRTGNEKLFFGSGTQLSVL.

The chain has TRBV11-2 and TRBJ2-1; D might be TRBD2 (5 bases). This CDR3 has 15 residues. Trimming took 5 bases from V and 4 from J, leaving 15 bases between them. Germline V lookup: CDR1 SGHAT, CDR2 FQNNGV. DNA of the CDR3: TGTGCCAGCAGCACCCGCAAGCGGCAGTACAATGAGCAGTTCTTC. Translation: CASSTRKRQYNEQFF.

The chain links TRBV6-5 to TRBJ1-2; 7 bases fit TRBD1. V lost 6 bases to trimming and J lost 4 bases; unmatched junction nucleotides: 5. Germline-derived CDR1 and CDR2 are MNHEY and SVGAGI. CDR3 length equals 13 residues. The CDR3 DNA reads as TGTGCCAGCAGGTCGGGACAGAGCTATGGCTACACCTTC. Translation: CASRSGQSYGYTF.

The CDR3 nucleotides are TGTGCCAGCAGCCTTAGACCGGGACTAGCGGGAGGCAACTCCTACGAGCAGTACTTC. Translated: CASSLRPGLAGGNSYEQYF. The chain recombines TRBV7-6 with TRBJ2-7; 15 positions agree with TRBD2. The CDR3 covers 19 residues. Trimming cost V 5 bases and J 0 bases; bases outside gene matches: 11. Germline V gives CDR1 SGHVS, CDR2 FNYEAQ. Using reference TRBV7-6 and TRBJ2-7 for the parts outside the CDR3, the full variable domain is GAGVSQSPRYKVTKRGQDVALRCDPISGHVSLYWYRQALGQGPEFLTYFNYEAQQDKSGLPNDRFSAERPEGSISTLTIQRTEQRDSAMYRCASSLRPGLAGGNSYEQYFGPGTRLTVT.

The CDR3 DNA follows: TGTGCCAGCAGCTCCTGGGACAGGGGAGAGACCCAGTACTTC. This sequence encodes CASSSWDRGETQYF. This chain connects TRBV5-6 to TRBJ2-5, with 10 nucleotides matching TRBD1. V trimming: 3 bases; J trimming: 4 bases; junction bases outside the gene matches: 3. CDR3 size: 14 residues. The V gene's germline CDR1 is SGHDT and CDR2 YYEEEE. The full variable domain, rest sourced from reference TRBV5-6 and TRBJ2-5, is DAGVTQSPTHLIKTRGQQVTLRCSPKSGHDTVSWYQQALGQGPQFIFQYYEEEERQRGNFPDRFSGHQFPNYSSELNVNALLLGDSALYLCASSSWDRGETQYFGPGTRLLVL.

The chain uses TRBV5-1 and TRBJ2-5; D is unclear. Germline CDR1 and CDR2: SGHRS and YFSETQ. The V end was cut by 5 bases, the J end by 2 bases, with 10 bases between. CDR3 length equals 13 residues. CDR3 region: CASSRSAQETQYF. The CDR3 DNA follows: TGCGCCAGCAGTAGATCAGCACAAGAGACCCAGTACTTC.

The chain carries TRBV19 and TRBJ1-1, with D perhaps TRBD1 (6 bases). CDR1 and CDR2 from the germline V gene are LNHDA and SQIVND (reference sequence). This CDR3 is built from 14 residues. With 4 bases removed from V and 5 bases from J, the gap between germline ends came to 14 bases. The CDR3 region is CASSTQRGETEAFF. The CDR3, as DNA: TGTGCCAGTAGTACCCAAAGGGGGGAAACTGAAGCTTTCTTT.

This chain uses TRBV4-1 with TRBJ2-1, with TRBD2 matching over 11 bases. The CDR3 contains 17 residues. The germline gives CDR1 MGHRA, CDR2 YSYEKL. Germline trimming cut 0 bases from V and 7 bases from J; bases unmatched to any gene: 8. In DNA form, the CDR3 reads TGCGCCAGCAGCCAAGATCAAGTAGCGGGAGGGAAAAATGAGCAGTTCTTC. It specifies CASSQDQVAGGKNEQFF.

V is TRBV30 and J is TRBJ1-1; D might be TRBD1 (5 bases). Per germline, CDR1 GTSNPN and CDR2 SVGIG (reference sequence). Trimming stripped 2 bases from V and 5 bases from J, with 12 bases between. The CDR3 covers 13 residues. The chain's CDR3 is CAWSKVGGTEAFF. The CDR3 coding sequence is TGTGCCTGGAGTAAAGTGGGGGGGACTGAAGCTTTCTTT.

The chain links TRBV4-3 to TRBJ1-5; TRBD1 matches at 8 bases. CDR3 length: 15 residues. With 4 bases clipped from V and 5 bases from J, the junction kept 7 bases outside the gene matches. Germline assignment: CDR1 LGHNA and CDR2 YSLEER. The chain's CDR3 is CASSRGQGWDQPQHF. CDR3 nucleotide sequence: TGCGCCAGCAGCCGAGGACAGGGTTGGGATCAGCCCCAGCATTTT.

In this sample, this clone turned up a few times. The chain couples TRBV25-1 to TRBJ2-1; 10 nucleotides match TRBD2. From germline, CDR1 is MGHDK and CDR2 SYGVNS. The CDR3 spans 13 residues. The trim removed 3 bases at V and 11 bases at J, leaving 4 bases unmatched. CDR3 sequence: CASSDPSGSKQFF. The CDR3 coding sequence is TGTGCCAGCAGTGACCCTAGCGGGAGCAAGCAGTTCTTC.

V and J are TRBV21-1 and TRBJ2-3; the table's D call of TRBD2 was not tested on the DNA. TRBV21-1 corresponds to a pseudogene. This CDR3 contains 19 residues. CDR3 coding DNA: TGTGCCAGCAGCAAAGCGGGGACTAGCGGGAGGGCCTCTGCAGATACGCAGTATTTT. It specifies CASSKAGTSGRASADTQYF.

This clone appeared a few times. V gene TRBV5-4 combines with J gene TRBJ1-2; D gene ambiguous. The CDR3 runs to 13 residues. Germline lookup yields CDR1 SGHNT and CDR2 YYREEE (reference sequence). V was trimmed by 2 bases and J by 4 bases, leaving 9 bases between them. CDR3 in DNA: TGTGCCAGCAGCTTTCCGGGGTTCTATGGCTACACCTTC. Translation gives CASSFPGFYGYTF.

The chain has TRBV11-2 and TRBJ2-7, with 8 bases fitting TRBD2. The CDR3 totals 13 residues. The germline V gene encodes CDR1 SGHAT and CDR2 FQNNGV. The V and J ends lost 6 bases and 4 bases, in that order; junction bases with no gene match: 5. Here the CDR3 reads CASSLKREYEQYF. CDR3 DNA: TGTGCCAGCAGTTTAAAGCGGGAGTACGAGCAGTACTTC.

The chain is built from TRBV5-1 and TRBJ2-2; 9 bases line up with TRBD2. The germline V gene encodes CDR1 SGHRS and CDR2 YFSETQ. The CDR3 length is 20 residues. V lost 0 bases and J lost 0; bases outside the gene matches: 12. The CDR3 nucleotides are TGCGCCAGCAGCTTGGAACTAGCGGGTCCGAGGGTCGCGAACACCGGGGAGCTGTTTTTT. Translated: CASSLELAGPRVANTGELFF.

The rearrangement links TRBV11-3 to TRBJ2-7; TRBD1 agrees at 10 bases. This CDR3 has 14 amino acids. Germline lookup yields CDR1 SGHNT and CDR2 YENEEA. V was pared by 5 bases and J by 7 bases, with 8 bases of the junction left unmatched. The DNA for the CDR3 is TGTGCCAGCAGCCCCGGGACAGGGGCTCGGGAGCAGTACTTC. This encodes CASSPGTGAREQYF.